Below, one T cell receptor (beta chain) is given with its context. These data come from a study of early T cells in non-severe SARS-CoV-2 infection. Each CDR3 protein is one row after TCRdb ran MiXCR on the 5' RACE reads. This sample has some 83,000 distinct CDR3 sequences, with over 9.5% found just once. Unmatched junction bases numbered 5, after V lost 0 bases and J lost 3 bases. The CDR3 loop spans 16 amino acids. Germline V gives CDR1 SGHRS, CDR2 YFSETQ. The sequence derives from an adult who was a healthcare worker with PCR-confirmed SARS-CoV-2 infection or an uninfected control (not recorded which). The source material was whole blood, sampled at baseline. The chain has TRBV5-1 and TRBJ2-1; 8 nucleotides align to TRBD1. The DNA for the CDR3 is TGCGCCAGCAGCTTGGGACAGGGGACGTTCTACAATGAGCAGTTCTTC. Protein: CASSLGQGTFYNEQFF.